One T cell receptor beta chain is described in this entry. The CDR3 covers 16 residues. V was trimmed by 2 bases and J by 2 bases, leaving 13 bases between them. The germline V gene encodes CDR1 SGHVS and CDR2 FQNEAQ. Assay: immunoSEQ multiplex PCR; the TCRdb copy retains only in-frame clones and omits some. The sample has 140,000 to 150,000 clones, 90% to 95% seen once. The sample belongs to a study of T cell responses to AZD1222 COVID-19 vaccine. The chain has TRBV7-8 and TRBJ1-5; no clear D gene. The source of this sequence is an adult who had recovered from COVID-19. Sequencing used peripheral blood, obtained after recovery from COVID-19. CDR3 DNA sequence: TGTGCCAGCAGCTTAATGACTCGGTCGGGCAATCAGCCCCAGCATTTT. This encodes CASSLMTRSGNQPQHF.